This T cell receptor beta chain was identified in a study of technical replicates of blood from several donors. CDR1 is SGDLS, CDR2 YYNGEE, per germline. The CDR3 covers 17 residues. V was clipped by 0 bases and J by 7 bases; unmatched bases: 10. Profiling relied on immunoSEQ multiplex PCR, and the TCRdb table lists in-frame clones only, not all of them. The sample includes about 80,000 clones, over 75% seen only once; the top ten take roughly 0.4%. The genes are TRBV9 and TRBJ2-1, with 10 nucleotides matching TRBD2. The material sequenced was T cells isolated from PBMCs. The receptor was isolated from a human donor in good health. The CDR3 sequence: CASSVATSGRARNEQFF. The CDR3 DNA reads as TGTGCCAGCAGCGTAGCTACCAGCGGGAGGGCCCGTAATGAGCAGTTCTTC.